This TCR beta chain was profiled in a study of blood T cell repertoires in COVID-19. Whole-study context: Whether acute or convalescent, the COVID-19 samples came from the United States, Italy and Spain. T cells, B-cell-depleted T cells, or PBMCs supplied cDNA or gDNA.

Trimming took 6 bases from V and 5 from J; bases not matched to a gene: 5. The CDR3 is made up of 15 amino acids. Germline CDR1 reads MDHEN; CDR2 reads SYDVKM. Sequencing used immunoSEQ multiplex PCR; TCRdb keeps in-frame clones, though not all of them. The table has tens of thousands of clones, roughly 84% seen once. The V and J genes are TRBV28 and TRBJ2-3, with TRBD2 matching over 13 bases. The sequenced sample was peripheral blood. This receptor was obtained from a man in his forties or fifties with active COVID-19. The CDR3 protein is CASRPGLAGLDTQYF. DNA for the CDR3: TGTGCCAGCAGGCCGGGACTAGCGGGGTTAGATACGCAGTATTTT.